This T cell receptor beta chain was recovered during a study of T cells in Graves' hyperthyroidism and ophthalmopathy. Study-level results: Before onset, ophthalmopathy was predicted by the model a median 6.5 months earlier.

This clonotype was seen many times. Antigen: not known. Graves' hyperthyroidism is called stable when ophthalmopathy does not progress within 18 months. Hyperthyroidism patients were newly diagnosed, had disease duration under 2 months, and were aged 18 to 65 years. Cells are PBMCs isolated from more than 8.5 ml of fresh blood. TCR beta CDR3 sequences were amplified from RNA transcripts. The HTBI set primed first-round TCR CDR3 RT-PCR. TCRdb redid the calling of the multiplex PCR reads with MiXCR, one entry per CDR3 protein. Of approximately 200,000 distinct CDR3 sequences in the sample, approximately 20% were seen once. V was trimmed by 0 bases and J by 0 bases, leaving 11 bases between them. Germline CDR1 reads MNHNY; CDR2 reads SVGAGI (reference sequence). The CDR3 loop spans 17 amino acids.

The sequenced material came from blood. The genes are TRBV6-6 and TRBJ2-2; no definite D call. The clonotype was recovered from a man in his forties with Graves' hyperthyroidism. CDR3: CASSYSLRYSNTGELFF. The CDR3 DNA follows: TGTGCCAGCAGTTACTCATTGCGATATTCGAACACCGGGGAGCTGTTTTTT.